Shown below are 13 T cell receptor beta chains from a single sample sequenced in a study of blood T cells in healthy people across ages. Using a J-beta primer mix together with a sample-barcoded 5' primer, a second PCR was run for roughly 6 to 12 cycles. Each CDR3 protein is one row after TCRdb ran MiXCR on the 5' RACE reads. The sample carries about 680,000 distinct CDR3 sequences, around 48% recorded once. Sequencing used blood. The source is a woman in her sixties in good health.

The rearrangement joins TRBV7-9 to TRBJ2-7; TRBD2 agrees at 13 bases. The CDR3 length is 16 residues. Germline V CDR1 and CDR2: SEHNR, FQNEAQ (reference sequence). The V gene end was trimmed by 5 bases and the J gene end by 3 bases; junction bases not matched to a gene: 7. The CDR3 here is CASSTGLAGDLYEQYF. CDR3 nucleotide sequence: TGTGCCAGCAGCACCGGACTAGCGGGAGATCTCTACGAGCAGTACTTC.

The rearrangement links TRBV3-1 to TRBJ2-3, with D perhaps matching TRBD2 (5 bases). Germline V gene sequence: CDR1 LGHDT, CDR2 YNNKEL (reference sequence). The length of the CDR3 is 12 residues. Trimming left V 10 bases short and J 4 bases short, with 12 bases between. The CDR3 loop is CANRLKSDTQYF. Written as DNA, the CDR3 is TGTGCCAACAGACTAAAGTCAGATACGCAGTATTTT.

The chain combines TRBV5-1 with TRBJ2-2, with 9 bases identical to TRBD1. Losses at the gene ends were 3 bases for V and 0 bases for J; bases not matched to a gene: 3. The CDR3 runs 16 residues. Germline-derived CDR1 and CDR2 are SGHRS and YFSETQ. CDR3 in DNA: TGCGCCAGCAGCTCCCGGACAGGGGCGAACACCGGGGAGCTGTTTTTT. Amino acids: CASSSRTGANTGELFF.

This clonotype was detected a few times. J is TRBJ2-7 and V is TRBV5-1; the D is unclear. This CDR3 region has 15 residues. With 2 bases removed from V and 2 bases from J, the gap between germline ends came to 14 bases. Germline lookup yields CDR1 SGHRS and CDR2 YFSETQ. The CDR3 nucleotides are TGCGCCAGCAGCTTAGACCTCCTAGGGACCTACGAGCAGTACTTC. Amino acids: CASSLDLLGTYEQYF.

The chain has TRBV5-6 and TRBJ1-5; no definite D call. V was cut by 2 bases and J by 4 bases, with 13 bases left in between. The CDR3 spans 15 residues. Looked up from germline, CDR1 is SGHDT and CDR2 is YYEEEE. The CDR3 DNA reads TGTGCCAGCAGCTTTGCGACGCTTGGGAATCAGCCCCAGCATTTT. Its translation: CASSFATLGNQPQHF.

This clonotype was picked up a small number of times. This chain connects TRBV12-5 to TRBJ2-5, with D perhaps TRBD2 (5 bases). This CDR3 region has 13 residues. Deletions cut 6 bases from V and 2 bases from J, with 10 bases between. Per germline, CDR1 LGHNT and CDR2 FRNRAP. CDR3 protein: CASGVGGQETQYF. The CDR3 bases are TGTGCTAGTGGAGTCGGCGGGCAAGAGACCCAGTACTTC. Based on the CDR3 plus reference TRBV12-5 and TRBJ2-5, the full variable domain is DARVTQTPRHKVTEMGQEVTMRCQPILGHNTVFWYRQTMMQGLELLAYFRNRAPLDDSGMPKDRFSAEMPDATLATLKIQPSEPRDSAVYFCASGVGGQETQYFGPGTRLLVL.

This chain uses TRBV11-2 with TRBJ2-1; TRBD2 matches at 12 bases. The V and J ends lost 2 bases and 4 bases, in that order; junction bases with no gene match: 15. Germline CDR1 reads SGHAT; CDR2 reads FQNNGV. There are 20 residues in the CDR3. This CDR3 reads CASSLLASGGAGPLYNEQFF. The CDR3 bases are TGTGCCAGCAGCTTATTGGCTAGCGGGGGGGCCGGCCCTCTTTACAATGAGCAGTTCTTC.

The sample holds a few counts of this clonotype. The J gene is TRBJ2-1, the V gene TRBV29-1; the D gene is possibly TRBD2 (5 bases). The germline V and J ends were trimmed by 4 bases and 9 bases, with 19 bases remaining between them. CDR1 SQVTM and CDR2 ANQGSEA come from the germline V gene. The CDR3 is 14 amino acids. CDR3 DNA: TGCAGCGTTGGAGACTATATCACAATGATTGAGCAGTTCTTC. Protein sequence: CSVGDYITMIEQFF.

The CDR3 sequence: CATSDRSYNEQYF. As DNA, the CDR3 is TGTGCCACCAGTGACAGGTCCTACAATGAGCAGTACTTC. This chain joins TRBV24-1 and TRBJ2-1; D remains ambiguous. The DNA end lines up better with TRBJ2-7; the J call may be wrong. The length of the CDR3 is 13 residues. The germline V gene encodes CDR1 KGHDR and CDR2 SFDVKD.

This chain uses TRBV10-3 with TRBJ2-1; possible D gene TRBD2, 5 bases. This CDR3 spans 16 amino acids. Germline V gene sequence: CDR1 ENHRY, CDR2 SYGVKD. The V gene lost 5 bases and the J gene lost 2 bases, with 16 bases spanning the gap. The CDR3 DNA reads TGTGCCATCAGTCGAGTAAATGGAGGTCCCTACAATGAGCAGTTCTTC. Its translation is CAISRVNGGPYNEQFF.

This chain uses TRBV20-1 with TRBJ1-5; a possible D gene is TRBD1 (5 bases). The CDR3 consists of 13 residues. Deletions cut 3 bases from V and 3 bases from J, with 9 bases between. Germline CDR1 is DFQATT and CDR2 is SNEGSKA (reference sequence). Here the CDR3 DNA reads TGCAGTGCTAGTACAGGAAACAATCAGCCCCAGCATTTT. Amino acids: CSASTGNNQPQHF.

This chain connects TRBV3-1 to TRBJ1-1; the D is unclear. V shed 2 bases and J shed 4 bases, with 8 bases lying between them. This CDR3 is 13 amino acids long. Germline CDR1 reads LGHDT; CDR2 reads YNNKEL (reference sequence). CDR3 sequence: CASSQRTVTEAFF. The CDR3 coding sequence is TGTGCCAGCAGCCAAAGAACAGTCACTGAAGCTTTCTTT.

The chain has TRBV6-5 and TRBJ2-7; 10 positions agree with TRBD2. Germline V lookup: CDR1 MNHEY, CDR2 SVGAGI. This CDR3 has 15 residues. V lost 0 bases to trimming and J lost 4 bases; unmatched junction nucleotides: 3. CDR3 protein: CASSYSGLAVYEQYF. The CDR3, as DNA: TGTGCCAGCAGTTACTCAGGACTAGCGGTTTACGAGCAGTACTTC.